This TCR beta chain appears in the sequencing data of a study of T cell responses to AZD1222 COVID-19 vaccine. Germline-derived CDR1 and CDR2 are MNHNY and SVGAGI (reference sequence). This CDR3 has 13 residues. V shed 2 bases and J 10 bases; nucleotides not matched to a gene: 5. The method was immunoSEQ multiplex PCR; TCRdb's version includes in-frame clones alone and lacks a portion of them. Among 150,000 or so clones listed, roughly 90% were seen once. The source material was peripheral blood, sampled on day 0 of MenACWY control vaccination. This rearrangement joins TRBV6-6 to TRBJ1-3; 7 bases map to TRBD1. This TCR was recovered from an adult in good health. CDR3 in DNA: TGTGCCAGCAGTTACGGACAGGTTGAGACCATATATTTT. Translation: CASSYGQVETIYF.